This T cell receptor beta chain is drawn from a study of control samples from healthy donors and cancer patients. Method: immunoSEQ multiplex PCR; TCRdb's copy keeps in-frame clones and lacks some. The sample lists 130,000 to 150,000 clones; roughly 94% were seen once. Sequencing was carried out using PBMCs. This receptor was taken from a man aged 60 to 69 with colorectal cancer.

The CDR3 nucleotides are TGTGCCAGCAGCTACCGGGACAGGGCCTACGAGCAGTACTTC. This translates into CASSYRDRAYEQYF. V gene TRBV7-8 combines with J gene TRBJ2-7; 9 bases are shared with TRBD1. Per germline, CDR1 SGHVS and CDR2 FQNEAQ. J gave up 2 bases and V 4 bases, and 3 bases lay outside the gene matches. This CDR3 spans 14 amino acids.